The 14 T cell receptor beta chains in this list originate from one sample, sequenced in a study of blood T cells in healthy people across ages. Sample-barcoded 5' priming and a J-beta primer mix drove a second PCR of about 6 to 12 cycles. TCRdb independently ran MiXCR on the 5' RACE reads; one entry per CDR3 protein. The repertoire holds more than 1,000,000 distinct CDR3 sequences, with almost 25% as singletons. These data also formed part of another study, on T cells of mothers and their children.

Sequenced input: blood. The receptors come from a girl aged 2-10 years in good health.

The chain couples TRBV29-1 to TRBJ2-3; D is perhaps TRBD2 (5 bases). The CDR3 length is 11 residues. V lost 6 bases and J lost 11, with 15 bases in between. Germline CDR1 and CDR2: SQVTM and ANQGSEA. The DNA for the CDR3 is TGCAGCGTCCTGACTTCTCGGGAGCAGTATTTT. Translating it yields CSVLTSREQYF.

The gene calls are TRBV4-2 and TRBJ1-5, with 10 bases that match TRBD1. CDR1 LGHNA and CDR2 YNFKEQ come from the germline V gene. CDR3 size: 19 residues. The ends lost 3 bases at V and 3 bases at J; junction bases unmatched: 14. The CDR3 coding sequence is TGTGCCAGCAGCCAGGATGGGACAGGGGCAGTAGGAAACAATCAGCCCCAGCATTTT. Its translation: CASSQDGTGAVGNNQPQHF.

This clonotype was recorded a few times. The V gene is TRBV6-5, the J gene TRBJ1-4; the D is unclear. CDR3 length: 13 residues. The ends were cut back, 6 bases at V and 4 bases at J, with 9 bases in the middle. Germline V gene sequence: CDR1 MNHEY, CDR2 SVGAGI. The CDR3 sequence: CASRPVLNEKLFF. In nucleotides, the CDR3 is TGTGCCAGCAGGCCAGTCCTTAATGAAAAACTGTTTTTT.

On this clonotype: It may be a read error: a sequence one base away is much more abundant. The genes are TRBV6-5 and TRBJ2-5; maybe TRBD1 (6 bases). V gave up 2 bases and J gave up 13 bases, with 23 bases separating them. The CDR3 spans 15 residues. The germline V gene has CDR1 MNHEY and CDR2 SVGAGI. The CDR3 region has the DNA TGTGCCAGCAGTTACGGGTACCGGGACACCGAGGCCCGGTACTTC. It specifies CASSYGYRDTEARYF.

The V call is TRBV20-1, the J call TRBJ2-1; the match to TRBD2 covers 7 bases. Germline-derived CDR1 and CDR2 are DFQATT and SNEGSKA (reference sequence). V gave up 5 bases and J gave up 1 base; unmatched junction bases: 11. The CDR3 spans 16 residues. CDR3 in DNA: TGCAGTGCTTCCCTGGGGCTAGCGGTTTCCTACAATGAGCAGTTCTTC. It encodes CSASLGLAVSYNEQFF.

This clonotype has a handful of counts. The chain is built from TRBV6-5 and TRBJ2-5, with TRBD1 identical over 9 bases. The J call is doubtful: the DNA matches TRBJ2-7 better. Germline V gene lookup returns CDR1 MNHEY and CDR2 SVGAGI. CDR3 size: 16 residues. The CDR3 nucleotides are TGTGCCAGCAGTTTAACCGGGACAGGGCCCTCCTACGAGCAGTACTTC. This encodes CASSLTGTGPSYEQYF.

This clonotype has only a few counts. This chain joins TRBV6-1 and TRBJ2-1; TRBD2 aligns across 7 bases. The CDR3 consists of 15 residues. V shed 7 bases, J shed 0 bases, and the junction held 6 bases outside the gene matches. Germline CDR1 is MNHNS and CDR2 is SASEGT. The CDR3 bases are TGTGCCAGCACCGAAGCGGGGAACTCCTACAATGAGCAGTTCTTC. It yields the protein CASTEAGNSYNEQFF.

V gene TRBV29-1 combines with J gene TRBJ2-6; D is perhaps TRBD2 (6 bases). The V and J ends lost 1 base and 4 bases respectively, with 11 bases between them. Germline CDR1 reads SQVTM; CDR2 reads ANQGSEA. The length of the CDR3 is 15 residues. This chain's CDR3 is CSVEGGEEGANVLTF. CDR3 DNA sequence: TGCAGCGTTGAAGGGGGGGAGGAAGGGGCCAACGTCCTGACTTTC.

The V call is TRBV4-1, the J call TRBJ1-1, with TRBD1 identical over 8 bases. The CDR3 totals 16 residues. Germline V lookup: CDR1 MGHRA, CDR2 YSYEKL. J lost 0 bases, V lost 4 bases, and 7 bases had no gene match. The CDR3, as DNA: TGCGCCAGCAGCCCCCCCGGACAGGGTATGAACACTGAAGCTTTCTTT. It encodes CASSPPGQGMNTEAFF.

J is TRBJ2-3 and V is TRBV5-1; 15 nucleotides agree with TRBD2. The CDR3 sequence is 18 residues long. The germline gives CDR1 SGHRS, CDR2 YFSETQ. J was trimmed by 1 base and V by 1 base; bases with no gene match: 4. This CDR3 reads CASSLPGLAGGRTDTQYF. Here the CDR3 DNA reads TGCGCCAGCAGCTTGCCGGGACTAGCGGGAGGCCGCACAGATACGCAGTATTTT.

This clonotype appeared a few times. The genes are TRBV25-1 and TRBJ2-5; the D gene is possibly TRBD2 (5 bases). The CDR3 has 11 amino acids. CDR1 MGHDK and CDR2 SYGVNS come from the germline V gene. The V end lost 8 bases, the J end lost 5 bases, and 9 bases lay between the germline ends. The CDR3, as DNA: TGTGCCAGCTCATGGAGGGAGACCCAGTACTTC. This translates into CASSWRETQYF.

The table lists this clonotype with a few counts. The CDR3 DNA is TGCAGCGTTGGGCCGTTAGTGAACACTGAAGCTTTCTTT. Protein sequence: CSVGPLVNTEAFF. The V gene is TRBV29-1, the J gene TRBJ1-1; D unresolved. Between the trimmed V and J ends, which lost 4 bases and 0 bases, there was a span of 9 bases. Germline CDR1 is SQVTM and CDR2 is ANQGSEA. There are 13 residues in the CDR3.

This rearrangement joins TRBV9 to TRBJ2-5; D could derive from TRBD1 or TRBD2 (5 bases each). V was cut by 0 bases and J by 1 base, with 7 bases left in between. This CDR3 has 14 residues. Germline V gene data show CDR1 as SGDLS and CDR2 as YYNGEE. Here the CDR3 DNA reads TGTGCCAGCAGCGTAGCAGGGAGCCAAGAGACCCAGTACTTC. The encoded protein is CASSVAGSQETQYF.

The chain has TRBV7-8 and TRBJ2-1; D is unclear. The germline V gene has CDR1 SGHVS and CDR2 FQNEAQ. The CDR3 is 14 residues long. The ends were cut back, 3 bases at V and 2 bases at J, with 8 bases in the middle. CDR3 DNA: TGTGCCAGCAGCTTTCCCCCTCCCTACAATGAGCAGTTCTTC. Protein: CASSFPPPYNEQFF.